The following is a TCR beta chain sequence with its context. What it binds is unknown. The V segment lost 0 bases and the J segment 2 bases; nucleotides outside the gene matches: 0. The CDR3 spans 14 residues. Per the germline V gene, CDR1 is MGHRA and CDR2 is YSYEKL. Sequencing was performed with immunoSEQ multiplex PCR; in TCRdb, only in-frame clones are kept and a portion is missing. The data contain 100,000 to 130,000 clones, over 80% of them singletons. These data belong to a study of T cell responses to AZD1222 COVID-19 vaccine. Study-level results: The repertoires were collected only after the peak T cell response. Vaccination with two AZD1222 doses was followed by a rise in Spike-specific TCR breadth and depth. Only a handful of AZD1222 recipients tested seropositive at baseline. Donor demographics were predominantly white British with a female majority; clonal diversity may be underestimated.

This TCR was recovered from an adult who received the AZD1222 COVID-19 vaccine. The chain is built from TRBV4-1 and TRBJ1-2, with TRBD1 matching 7 bases. The sample in question was peripheral blood, obtained 28 days after the second AZD1222 dose. The CDR3 region has the DNA TGCGCCAGCAGCCAAGAGGGACAGAACTATGGCTACACCTTC. It codes for CASSQEGQNYGYTF.